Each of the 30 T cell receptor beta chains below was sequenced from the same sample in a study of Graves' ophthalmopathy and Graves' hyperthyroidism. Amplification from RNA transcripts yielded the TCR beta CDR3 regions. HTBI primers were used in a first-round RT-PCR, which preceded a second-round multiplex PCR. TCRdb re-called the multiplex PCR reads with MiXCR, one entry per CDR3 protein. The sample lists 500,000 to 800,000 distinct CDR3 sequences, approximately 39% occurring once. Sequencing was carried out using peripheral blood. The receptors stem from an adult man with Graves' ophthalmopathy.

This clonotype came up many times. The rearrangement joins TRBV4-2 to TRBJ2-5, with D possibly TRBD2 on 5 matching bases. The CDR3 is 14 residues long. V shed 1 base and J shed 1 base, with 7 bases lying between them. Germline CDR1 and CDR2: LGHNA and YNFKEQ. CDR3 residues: CASSQGERQETQYF. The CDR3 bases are TGTGCCAGCAGCCAAGGGGAGCGCCAAGAGACCCAGTACTTC.

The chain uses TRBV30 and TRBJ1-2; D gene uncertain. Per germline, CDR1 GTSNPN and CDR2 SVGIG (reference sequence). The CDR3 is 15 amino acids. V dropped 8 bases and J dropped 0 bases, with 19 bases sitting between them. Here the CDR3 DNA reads TGTGCCACTTTTAATGTTGAAGGACCTAACTATGGCTACACCTTC. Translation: CATFNVEGPNYGYTF.

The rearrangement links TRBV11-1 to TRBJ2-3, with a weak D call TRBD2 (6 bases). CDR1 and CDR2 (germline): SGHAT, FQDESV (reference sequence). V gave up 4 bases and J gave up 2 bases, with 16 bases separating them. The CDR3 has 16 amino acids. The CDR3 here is CASSYRGTRLTDTQYF. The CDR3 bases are TGTGCCAGCAGCTACCGCGGGACTCGGCTCACAGATACGCAGTATTTT.

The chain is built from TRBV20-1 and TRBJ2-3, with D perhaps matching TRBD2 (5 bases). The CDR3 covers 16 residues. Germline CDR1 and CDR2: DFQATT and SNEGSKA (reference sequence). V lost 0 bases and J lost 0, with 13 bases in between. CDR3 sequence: CSARDPQAVSTDTQYF. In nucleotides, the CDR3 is TGCAGTGCTAGAGATCCCCAAGCGGTCAGCACAGATACGCAGTATTTT.

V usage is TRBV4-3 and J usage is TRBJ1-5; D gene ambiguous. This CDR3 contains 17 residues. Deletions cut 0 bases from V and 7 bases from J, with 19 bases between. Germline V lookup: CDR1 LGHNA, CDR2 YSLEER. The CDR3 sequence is CASSQDLLAREEQPQHF. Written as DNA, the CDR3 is TGCGCCAGCAGCCAAGATCTTCTGGCTCGAGAGGAACAGCCCCAGCATTTT.

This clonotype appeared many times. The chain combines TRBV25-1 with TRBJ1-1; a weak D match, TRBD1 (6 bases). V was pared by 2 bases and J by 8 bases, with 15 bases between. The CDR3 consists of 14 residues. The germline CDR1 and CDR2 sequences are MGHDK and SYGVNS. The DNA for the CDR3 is TGTGCCAGCAGTGAAGGACACAGGGCTACCGAAGCTTTCTTT. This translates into CASSEGHRATEAFF.

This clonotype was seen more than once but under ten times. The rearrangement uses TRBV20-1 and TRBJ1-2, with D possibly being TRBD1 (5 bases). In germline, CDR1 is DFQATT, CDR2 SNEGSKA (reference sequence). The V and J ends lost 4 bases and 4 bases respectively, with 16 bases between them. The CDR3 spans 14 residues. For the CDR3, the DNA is TGCAGTGCTAATCTTCGGGACGCGAGCTATGGCTACACCTTC. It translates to CSANLRDASYGYTF.

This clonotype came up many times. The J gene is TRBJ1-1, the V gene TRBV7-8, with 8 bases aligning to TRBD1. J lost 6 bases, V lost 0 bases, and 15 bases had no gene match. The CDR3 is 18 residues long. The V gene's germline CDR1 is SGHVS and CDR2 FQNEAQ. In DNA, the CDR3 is TGTGCCAGCAGCTTAGCCCCTGGACAGGGCGGTACGAGGGCTGAAGCTTTCTTT. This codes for CASSLAPGQGGTRAEAFF.

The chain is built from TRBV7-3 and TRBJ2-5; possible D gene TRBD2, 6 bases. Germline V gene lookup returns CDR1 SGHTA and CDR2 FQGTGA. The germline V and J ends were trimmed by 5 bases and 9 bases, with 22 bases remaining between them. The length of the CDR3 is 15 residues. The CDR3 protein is CASSPRRENNQPQYF. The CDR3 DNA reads TGTGCCAGCAGCCCCCGGAGGGAGAACAATCAGCCCCAGTACTTC.

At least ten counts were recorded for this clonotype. The chain's CDR3 is CSVRDINYGYTF. CDR3 bases: TGCAGTGTCCGGGACATCAACTATGGCTACACCTTC. The rearrangement joins TRBV20-1 to TRBJ1-2, with D perhaps matching TRBD1 (6 bases). Trimming cost V 7 bases and J 2 bases, with 11 bases left between them. Germline V gene data show CDR1 as DFQATT and CDR2 as SNEGSKA (reference sequence). The length of the CDR3 is 12 residues.

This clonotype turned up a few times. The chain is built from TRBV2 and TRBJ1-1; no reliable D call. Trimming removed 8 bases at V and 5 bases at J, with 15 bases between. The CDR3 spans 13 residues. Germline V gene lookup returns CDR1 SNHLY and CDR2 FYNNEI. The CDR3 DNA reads TGTGCCAGCTCGCCGGGAATTTGGACTGAAGCTTTCTTT. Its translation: CASSPGIWTEAFF.

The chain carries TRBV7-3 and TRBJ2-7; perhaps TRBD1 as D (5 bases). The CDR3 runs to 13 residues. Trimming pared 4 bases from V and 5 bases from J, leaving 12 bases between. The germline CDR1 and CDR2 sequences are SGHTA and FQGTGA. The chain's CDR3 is CASSSSRGDEQYF. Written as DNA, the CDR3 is TGTGCCAGCAGCTCTTCAAGGGGCGACGAGCAGTACTTC.

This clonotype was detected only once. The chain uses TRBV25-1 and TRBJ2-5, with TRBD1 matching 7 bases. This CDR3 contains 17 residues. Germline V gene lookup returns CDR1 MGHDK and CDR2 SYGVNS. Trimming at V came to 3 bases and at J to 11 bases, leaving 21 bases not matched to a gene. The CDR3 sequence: CASSDATRDSAIEEQYF. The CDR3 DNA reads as TGTGCCAGCAGTGATGCGACAAGGGACAGTGCGATCGAGGAGCAGTACTTC. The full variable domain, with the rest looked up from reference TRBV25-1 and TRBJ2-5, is EADIYQTPRYLVIGTGKKITLECSQTMGHDKMYWYQQDPGMELHLIHYSYGVNSTEKGDLSSESTVSRIRTEHFPLTLESARPSHTSQYLCASSDATRDSAIEEQYFGPGTRLLVL.

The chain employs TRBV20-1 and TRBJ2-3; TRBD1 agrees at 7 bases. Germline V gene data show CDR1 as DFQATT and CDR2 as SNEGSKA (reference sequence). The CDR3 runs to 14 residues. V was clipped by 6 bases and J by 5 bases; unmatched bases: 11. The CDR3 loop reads CSANSRQGEDTQYF. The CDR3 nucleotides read TGCAGTGCCAATTCGCGGCAGGGGGAAGATACGCAGTATTTT.

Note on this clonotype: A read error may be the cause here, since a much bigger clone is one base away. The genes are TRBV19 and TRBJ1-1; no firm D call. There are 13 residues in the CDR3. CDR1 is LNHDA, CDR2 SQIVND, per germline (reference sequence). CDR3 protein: CASSDGPNTKAFF. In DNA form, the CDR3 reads TGTGCCAGCAGCGACGGACCGAACACTAAAGCTTTCTTT. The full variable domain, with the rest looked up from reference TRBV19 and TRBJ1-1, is DGGITQSPKYLFRKEGQNVTLSCEQNLNHDAMYWYRQDPGQGLRLIYYSQIVNDFQKGDIAEGYSVSREKKESFPLTVTSAQKNPTAFYLCASSDGPNTKAFFGQGTRLTVV.

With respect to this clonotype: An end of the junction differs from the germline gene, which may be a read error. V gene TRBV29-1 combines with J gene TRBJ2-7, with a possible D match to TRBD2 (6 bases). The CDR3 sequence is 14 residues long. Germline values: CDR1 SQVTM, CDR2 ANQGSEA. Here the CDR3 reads CSVGAGRDAGELYF. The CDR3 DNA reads TGCAGCGTTGGAGCGGGCCGAGACGCCGGGGAGCTGTACTTC.

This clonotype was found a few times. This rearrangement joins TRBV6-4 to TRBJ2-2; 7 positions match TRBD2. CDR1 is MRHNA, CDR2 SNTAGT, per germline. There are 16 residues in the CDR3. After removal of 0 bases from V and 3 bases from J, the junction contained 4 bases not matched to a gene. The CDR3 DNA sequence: TGTGCCAGCAGTGACTCGAAGCGGGGTCACACCGGGGAGCTGTTTTTT. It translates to CASSDSKRGHTGELFF.

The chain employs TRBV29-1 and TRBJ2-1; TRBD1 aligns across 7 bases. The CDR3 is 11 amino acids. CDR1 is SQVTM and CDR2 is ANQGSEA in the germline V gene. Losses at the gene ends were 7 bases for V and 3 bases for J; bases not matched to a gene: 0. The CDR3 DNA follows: TGCAGCGGGGACAGCTACAATGAGCAGTTCTTC. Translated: CSGDSYNEQFF.

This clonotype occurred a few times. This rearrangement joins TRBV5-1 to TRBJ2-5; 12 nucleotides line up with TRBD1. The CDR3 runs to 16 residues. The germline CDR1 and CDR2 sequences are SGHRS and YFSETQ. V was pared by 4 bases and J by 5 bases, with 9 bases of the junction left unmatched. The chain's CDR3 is CASSHGDRGPGETQYF. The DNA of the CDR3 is TGCGCCAGCAGCCATGGGGACAGGGGGCCCGGGGAGACCCAGTACTTC. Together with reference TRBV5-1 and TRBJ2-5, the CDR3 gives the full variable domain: KAGVTQTPRYLIKTRGQQVTLSCSPISGHRSVSWYQQTPGQGLQFLFEYFSETQRNKGNFPGRFSGRQFSNSRSEMNVSTLELGDSALYLCASSHGDRGPGETQYFGPGTRLLVL.

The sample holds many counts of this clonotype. The CDR3 is CASSPAGSDGYTF. DNA of the CDR3: TGTGCCAGCAGCCCGGCAGGGTCAGATGGCTACACCTTC. The chain employs TRBV12-3 or TRBV12-4 and TRBJ1-2, with D tentatively TRBD1 (5 bases). V was cut by 6 bases and J by 6 bases, with 14 bases left in between. The CDR3 length is 13 residues.

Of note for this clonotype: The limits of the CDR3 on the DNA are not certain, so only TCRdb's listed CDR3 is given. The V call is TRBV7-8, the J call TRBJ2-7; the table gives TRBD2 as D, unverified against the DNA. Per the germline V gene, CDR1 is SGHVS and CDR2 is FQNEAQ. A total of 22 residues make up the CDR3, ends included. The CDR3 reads CASSIYLCSVKGASGPSYEQYF.

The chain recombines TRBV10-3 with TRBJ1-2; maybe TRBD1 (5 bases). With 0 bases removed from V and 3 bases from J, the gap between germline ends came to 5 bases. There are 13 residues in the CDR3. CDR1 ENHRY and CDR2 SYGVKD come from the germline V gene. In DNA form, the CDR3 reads TGTGCCATCAGTGAGTCGACAGACTATGGCTACACCTTC. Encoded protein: CAISESTDYGYTF.

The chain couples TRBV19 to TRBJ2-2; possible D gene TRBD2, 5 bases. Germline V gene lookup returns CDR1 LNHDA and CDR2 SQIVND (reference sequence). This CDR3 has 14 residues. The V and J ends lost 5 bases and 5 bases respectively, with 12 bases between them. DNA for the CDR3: TGTGCCAGTAGTCAGGATAGCGTTACCGGGGAGCTGTTTTTT. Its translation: CASSQDSVTGELFF.

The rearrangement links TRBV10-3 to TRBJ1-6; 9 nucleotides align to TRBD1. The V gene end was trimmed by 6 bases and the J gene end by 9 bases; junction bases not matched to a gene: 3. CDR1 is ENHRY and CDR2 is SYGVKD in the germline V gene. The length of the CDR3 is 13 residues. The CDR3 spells CAIRGQGASPLHF. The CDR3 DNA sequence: TGTGCCATCAGGGGACAGGGAGCTTCACCCCTCCACTTT.

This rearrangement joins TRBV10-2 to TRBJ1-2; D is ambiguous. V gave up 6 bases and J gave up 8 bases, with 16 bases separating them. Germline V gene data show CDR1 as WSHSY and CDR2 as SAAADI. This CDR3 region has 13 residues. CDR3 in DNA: TGCGCCAGCAGCCTTAACGGGCCTAGAGGCTACACCTTC. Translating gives CASSLNGPRGYTF.

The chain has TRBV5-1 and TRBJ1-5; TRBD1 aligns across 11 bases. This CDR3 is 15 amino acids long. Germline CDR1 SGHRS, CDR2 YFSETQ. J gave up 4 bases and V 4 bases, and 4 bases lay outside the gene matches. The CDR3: CASSDGTGGNQPQHF. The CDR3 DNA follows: TGCGCCAGCAGCGACGGGACAGGGGGTAATCAGCCCCAGCATTTT.

CDR3 bases: TGTGCCAGTAGTATAGGTAACACCTTC. Translation: CASSIGNTF. V is TRBV19 and J is TRBJ1-2; D ambiguous. Germline V lookup: CDR1 LNHDA, CDR2 SQIVND (reference sequence). V was trimmed by 1 base and J by 12 bases, leaving 3 bases between them. CDR3 length: 9 residues.

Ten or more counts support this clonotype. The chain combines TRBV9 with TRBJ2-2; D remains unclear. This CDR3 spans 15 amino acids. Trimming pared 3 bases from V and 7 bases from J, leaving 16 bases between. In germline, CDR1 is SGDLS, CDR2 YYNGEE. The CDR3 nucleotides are TGTGCCAGCAGCGCCCGACCATTAGGGCACGGGGAGCTGTTTTTT. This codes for CASSARPLGHGELFF.

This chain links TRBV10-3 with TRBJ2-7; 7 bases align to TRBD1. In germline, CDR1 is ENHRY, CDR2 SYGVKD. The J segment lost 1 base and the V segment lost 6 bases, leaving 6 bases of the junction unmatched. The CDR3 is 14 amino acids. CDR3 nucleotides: TGTGCCATCAGCGCTGGACAGGTTTCCTACGAGCAGTACTTC. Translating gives CAISAGQVSYEQYF.

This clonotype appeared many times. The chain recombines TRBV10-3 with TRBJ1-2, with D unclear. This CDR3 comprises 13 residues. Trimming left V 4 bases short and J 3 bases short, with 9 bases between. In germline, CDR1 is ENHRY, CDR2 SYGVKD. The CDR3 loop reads CAISVYGDYGYTF. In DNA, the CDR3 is TGTGCCATCAGTGTATATGGGGACTATGGCTACACCTTC.